Each of the 9 T cell receptor beta chains below was sequenced from the same sample in a study of shared clonotypes between healthy human individuals. CD45RO-negative, CCR7-positively selected cells formed the naive CD8 fraction, excluding terminally differentiated effector memory CD45RA+ cells. Assay used: immunoSEQ multiplex PCR; TCRdb lists only in-frame clones, some missing. This repertoire shows millions of clones, 85% to 95% found once; its top ten account for around 1.7%. The specimen was naive CD8+ T cells from PBMCs. These receptor sequences come from a man aged 18-30 years in good health. Some clones in this sample may be carry-over from other donors' samples.

On this clone itself: Other DNA sequences in the sample encode the same CDR3. V usage is TRBV27 and J usage is TRBJ2-5, with D perhaps TRBD1 (7 bases). V gave up 6 bases and J gave up 3 bases, with 11 bases separating them. This CDR3 contains 13 residues. Germline CDR1 is MNHEY and CDR2 is SMNVEV (reference sequence). DNA for the CDR3: TGTGCCAGCAGAAGCAGGGGGGAAGAGACCCAGTACTTC. This translates into CASRSRGEETQYF.

The chain recombines TRBV6-5 with TRBJ2-1; 8 positions agree with TRBD2. The CDR3 loop spans 14 amino acids. CDR1 and CDR2 from the germline V gene are MNHEY and SVGAGI. V gave up 1 base and J gave up 8 bases; unmatched junction bases: 4. The CDR3 sequence: CASSYLREGDEQFF. CDR3 DNA: TGTGCCAGCAGTTACTTACGGGAGGGCGATGAGCAGTTCTTC.

The chain is built from TRBV7-8 and TRBJ2-1; TRBD2 agrees at 7 bases. The CDR3 contains 15 residues. After removal of 5 bases from V and 6 bases from J, the junction contained 10 bases not matched to a gene. CDR1 and CDR2 (germline): SGHVS, FQNEAQ. The CDR3 coding sequence is TGTGCCAGCAGCCCCCAGACTAGCTGGTCCAATGAGCAGTTCTTC. The encoded protein is CASSPQTSWSNEQFF.

This clone was recorded only once. This chain links TRBV19 with TRBJ1-1; D is uncertain. Trimming shortened V by 4 bases and J by 2 bases, and 11 bases separated the two germline ends. This CDR3 contains 14 residues. In germline, CDR1 is LNHDA, CDR2 SQIVND (reference sequence). The CDR3 DNA reads as TGTGCCAGTAGTACCCCCACACTCAACACTGAAGCTTTCTTT. Its protein product is CASSTPTLNTEAFF. The complete variable domain, with remaining parts taken from reference TRBV19 and TRBJ1-1, reads DGGITQSPKYLFRKEGQNVTLSCEQNLNHDAMYWYRQDPGQGLRLIYYSQIVNDFQKGDIAEGYSVSREKKESFPLTVTSAQKNPTAFYLCASSTPTLNTEAFFGQGTRLTVV.

Concerning this clone: A junction boundary mismatches the germline segment, possibly from a read error. The chain employs TRBV28 and TRBJ2-1, with TRBD1 matching over 8 bases. Germline values: CDR1 MDHEN, CDR2 SYDVKM. The CDR3 loop spans 15 amino acids. Here the CDR3 reads CASSSGTGSSNEQFF. The CDR3 DNA is TGTGCCAGCAGTTCCGGGACAGGCTCCTCCAATGAGCAGTTCTTC. Full variable domain (rest looked up from reference TRBV28 and TRBJ2-1): DVKVTQSSRYLVKRTGEKVFLECVQDMDHENMFWYRQDPGLGLRLIYFSYDVKMKEKGDIPEGYSVSREKKERFSLILESASTNQTSMYLCASSSGTGSSNEQFFGPGTRLTVL.

The chain joins TRBV7-2 to TRBJ2-1; 7 bases fit TRBD2. The CDR3 extends over 16 amino acids. Per germline, CDR1 SGHTA and CDR2 FQGNSA. The trim removed 3 bases at V and 5 bases at J, leaving 10 bases unmatched. The chain's CDR3 is CASSLRRLAMDNEQFF. The CDR3 nucleotides are TGTGCCAGCAGCTTGCGGAGACTAGCTATGGACAATGAGCAGTTCTTC.

V is TRBV29-1 and J is TRBJ1-1; tentatively, D is TRBD1 (5 bases). CDR1 and CDR2 from the germline V gene are SQVTM and ANQGSEA. Trimming took off 0 bases at V and 1 base at J, with 12 bases between the two ends. The CDR3 runs to 15 residues. CDR3 in amino acids: CSVEDPAGWNTEAFF. DNA of the CDR3: TGCAGCGTTGAAGATCCAGCAGGGTGGAACACTGAAGCTTTCTTT.

Note on this clone: Other DNA sequences in the sample encode the same CDR3. The chain links TRBV4-3 to TRBJ2-1, with TRBD2 identical over 8 bases. There are 16 residues in the CDR3. Germline CDR1 LGHNA, CDR2 YSLEER. Losses at the gene ends were 1 base for V and 0 bases for J; bases not matched to a gene: 2. The CDR3 sequence is CASSQVSGSSYNEQFF. CDR3 nucleotides: TGCGCCAGCAGCCAAGTAAGCGGGAGCTCCTACAATGAGCAGTTCTTC.

The V call is TRBV7-2, the J call TRBJ1-2; tentatively, D is TRBD1 (5 bases). The CDR3 consists of 15 residues. Germline-derived CDR1 and CDR2 are SGHTA and FQGNSA. V dropped 5 bases and J dropped 0 bases, with 13 bases sitting between them. The CDR3 sequence: CASSLWDSANYGYTF. CDR3 coding DNA: TGTGCCAGCAGCCTTTGGGACTCCGCTAACTATGGCTACACCTTC. The entire variable domain, with the rest obtained from reference TRBV7-2 and TRBJ1-2, is as follows: GAGVSQSPSNKVTEKGKDVELRCDPISGHTALYWYRQSLGQGLEFLIYFQGNSAPDKSGLPSDRFSAERTGGSVSTLTIQRTQQEDSAVYLCASSLWDSANYGYTFGSGTRLTVV.